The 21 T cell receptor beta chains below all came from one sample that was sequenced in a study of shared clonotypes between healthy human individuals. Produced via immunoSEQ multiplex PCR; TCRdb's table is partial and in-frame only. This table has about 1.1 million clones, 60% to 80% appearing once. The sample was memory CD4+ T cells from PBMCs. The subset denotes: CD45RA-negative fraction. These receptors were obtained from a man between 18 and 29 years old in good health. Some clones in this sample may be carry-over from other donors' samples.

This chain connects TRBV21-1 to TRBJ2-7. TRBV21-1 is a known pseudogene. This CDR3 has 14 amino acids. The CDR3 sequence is CASSLVGGGYEQYF. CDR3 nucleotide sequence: TGTGCCAGCAGTCTCGTGGGGGGCGGCTACGAGCAGTACTTC.

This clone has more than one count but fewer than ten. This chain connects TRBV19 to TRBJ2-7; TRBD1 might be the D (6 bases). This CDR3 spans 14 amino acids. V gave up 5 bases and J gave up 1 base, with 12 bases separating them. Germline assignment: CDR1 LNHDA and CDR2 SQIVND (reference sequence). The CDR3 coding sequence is TGTGCCAGTAGTGCCCGGGACAAATCCTACGAGCAGTACTTC. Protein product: CASSARDKSYEQYF.

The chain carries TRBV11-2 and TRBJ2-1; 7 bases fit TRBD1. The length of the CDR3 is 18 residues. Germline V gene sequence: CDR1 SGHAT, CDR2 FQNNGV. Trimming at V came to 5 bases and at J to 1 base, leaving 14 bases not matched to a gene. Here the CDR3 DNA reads TGTGCCAGCAGCCGAGACTCGAGGGGGCCTGGGTCCTACAATGAGCAGTTCTTC. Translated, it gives CASSRDSRGPGSYNEQFF.

CDR3 region: CASSLGYYYEQYF. In DNA, the CDR3 is TGTGCCAGCAGTTTAGGCTACTACTACGAGCAGTACTTC. The rearrangement links TRBV27 to TRBJ2-7, with D hard to call. Trimming stripped 2 bases from V and 3 bases from J, with 8 bases between. The CDR3 totals 13 residues. Germline V gene sequence: CDR1 MNHEY, CDR2 SMNVEV (reference sequence).

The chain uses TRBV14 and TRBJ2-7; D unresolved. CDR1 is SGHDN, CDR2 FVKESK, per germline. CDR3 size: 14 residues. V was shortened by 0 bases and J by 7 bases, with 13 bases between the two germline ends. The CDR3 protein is CASSQDWVRGEQYF. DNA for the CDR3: TGTGCCAGCAGCCAAGATTGGGTCCGTGGGGAGCAGTACTTC.

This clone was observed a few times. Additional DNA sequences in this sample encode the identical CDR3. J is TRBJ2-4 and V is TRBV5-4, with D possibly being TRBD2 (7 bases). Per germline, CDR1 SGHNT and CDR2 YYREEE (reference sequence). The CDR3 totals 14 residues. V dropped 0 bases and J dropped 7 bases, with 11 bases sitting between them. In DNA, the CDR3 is TGTGCCAGCAGCTTGGCGGGGGGCGAGAACATTCAGTACTTC. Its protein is CASSLAGGENIQYF. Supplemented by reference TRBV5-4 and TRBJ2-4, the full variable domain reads ETGVTQSPTHLIKTRGQQVTLRCSSQSGHNTVSWYQQALGQGPQFIFQYYREEENGRGNFPPRFSGLQFPNYSSELNVNALELDDSALYLCASSLAGGENIQYFGAGTRLSVL.

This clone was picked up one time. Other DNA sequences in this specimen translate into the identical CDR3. The CDR3 DNA is TGTGCCAGCAGTTACGGGGGTAACTATGGCTACACCTTC. Protein sequence: CASSYGGNYGYTF. V and J are TRBV6-5 and TRBJ1-2; possible D gene TRBD1, 5 bases. Germline V gene sequence: CDR1 MNHEY, CDR2 SVGAGI. With 2 bases removed from V and 1 base from J, the gap between germline ends came to 5 bases. The CDR3 consists of 13 residues.

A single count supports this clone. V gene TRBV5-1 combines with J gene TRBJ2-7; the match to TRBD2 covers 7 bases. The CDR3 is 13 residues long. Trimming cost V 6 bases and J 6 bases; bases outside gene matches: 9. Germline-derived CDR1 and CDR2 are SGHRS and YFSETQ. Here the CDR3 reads CASTTGTKTEQYF. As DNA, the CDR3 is TGCGCCAGCACCACTGGGACTAAAACCGAGCAGTACTTC.

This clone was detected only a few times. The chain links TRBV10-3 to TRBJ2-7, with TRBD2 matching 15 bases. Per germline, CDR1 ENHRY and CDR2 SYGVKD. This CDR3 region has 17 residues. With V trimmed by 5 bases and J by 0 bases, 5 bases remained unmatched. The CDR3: CAISRTSGRESSYEQYF. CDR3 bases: TGTGCCATCAGTCGGACTAGCGGGAGGGAAAGCTCCTACGAGCAGTACTTC.

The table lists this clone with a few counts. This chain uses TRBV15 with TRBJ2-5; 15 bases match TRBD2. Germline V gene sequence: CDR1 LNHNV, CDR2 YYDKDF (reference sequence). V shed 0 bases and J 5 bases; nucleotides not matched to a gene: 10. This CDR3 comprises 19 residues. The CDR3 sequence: CATSRDLGTSGRRWETQYF. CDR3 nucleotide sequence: TGTGCCACCAGCAGAGATTTAGGGACTAGCGGGAGGCGTTGGGAGACCCAGTACTTC.

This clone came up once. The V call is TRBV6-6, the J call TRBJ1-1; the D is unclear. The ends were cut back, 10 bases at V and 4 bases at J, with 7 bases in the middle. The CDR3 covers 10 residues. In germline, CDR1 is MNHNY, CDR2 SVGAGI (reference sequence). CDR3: CATNPTEAFF. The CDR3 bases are TGTGCCACCAACCCCACTGAAGCTTTCTTT.

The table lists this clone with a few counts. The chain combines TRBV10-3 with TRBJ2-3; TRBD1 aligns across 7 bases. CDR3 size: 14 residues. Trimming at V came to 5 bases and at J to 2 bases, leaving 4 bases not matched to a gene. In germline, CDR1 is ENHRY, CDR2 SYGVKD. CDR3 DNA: TGTGCCATCAGTAGGGGGCTCGACACAGATACGCAGTATTTT. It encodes CAISRGLDTDTQYF.

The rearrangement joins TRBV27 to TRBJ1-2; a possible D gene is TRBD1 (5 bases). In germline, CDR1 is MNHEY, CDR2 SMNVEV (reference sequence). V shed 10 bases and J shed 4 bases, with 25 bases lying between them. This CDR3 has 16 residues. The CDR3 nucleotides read TGTGCCACCCGACCTCATTGGGGCCAGGAGGGCTATGGCTACACCTTC. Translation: CATRPHWGQEGYGYTF.

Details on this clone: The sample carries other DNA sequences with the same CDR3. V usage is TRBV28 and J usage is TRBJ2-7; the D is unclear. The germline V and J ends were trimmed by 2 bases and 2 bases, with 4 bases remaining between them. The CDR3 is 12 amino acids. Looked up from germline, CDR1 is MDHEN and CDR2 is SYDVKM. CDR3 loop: CASSLGTYEQYF. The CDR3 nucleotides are TGTGCCAGCAGTTTAGGAACCTACGAGCAGTACTTC.

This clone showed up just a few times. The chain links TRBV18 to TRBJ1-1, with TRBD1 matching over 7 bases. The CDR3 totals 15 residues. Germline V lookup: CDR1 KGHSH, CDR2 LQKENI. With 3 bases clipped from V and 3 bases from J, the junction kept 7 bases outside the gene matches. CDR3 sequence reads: CASSPQGGGDTEAFF. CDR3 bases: TGTGCCAGCTCACCGCAGGGGGGAGGGGACACTGAAGCTTTCTTT.

In nucleotides, the CDR3 is TGTGCCACCCAACGGGAGGGTAGAACAGATACGCAGTATTTT. Its translation is CATQREGRTDTQYF. This chain joins TRBV2 and TRBJ2-3; 8 bases agree with TRBD2. The CDR3 contains 14 residues. CDR1 SNHLY and CDR2 FYNNEI come from the germline V gene. After removal of 10 bases from V and 3 bases from J, the junction contained 9 bases not matched to a gene.

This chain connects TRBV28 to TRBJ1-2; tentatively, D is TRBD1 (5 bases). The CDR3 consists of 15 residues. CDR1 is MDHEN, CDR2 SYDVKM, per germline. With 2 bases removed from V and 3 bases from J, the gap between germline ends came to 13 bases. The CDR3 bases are TGTGCCAGCAGTTTACCCACCGGGACGGACTATGGCTACACCTTC. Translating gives CASSLPTGTDYGYTF.

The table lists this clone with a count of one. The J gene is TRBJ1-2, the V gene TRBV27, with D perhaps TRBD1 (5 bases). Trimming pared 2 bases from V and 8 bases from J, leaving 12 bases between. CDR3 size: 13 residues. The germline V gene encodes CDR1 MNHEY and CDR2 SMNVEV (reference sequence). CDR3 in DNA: TGTGCCAGCAGTTTAGGGCCAGGGACGGGCTACACCTTC. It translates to CASSLGPGTGYTF.

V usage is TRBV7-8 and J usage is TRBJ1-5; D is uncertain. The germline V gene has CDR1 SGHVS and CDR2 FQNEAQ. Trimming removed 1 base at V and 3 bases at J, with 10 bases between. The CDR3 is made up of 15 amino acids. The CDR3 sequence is CASSLVGNNNQPQHF. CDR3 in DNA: TGTGCCAGCAGCTTAGTCGGGAACAACAATCAGCCCCAGCATTTT.

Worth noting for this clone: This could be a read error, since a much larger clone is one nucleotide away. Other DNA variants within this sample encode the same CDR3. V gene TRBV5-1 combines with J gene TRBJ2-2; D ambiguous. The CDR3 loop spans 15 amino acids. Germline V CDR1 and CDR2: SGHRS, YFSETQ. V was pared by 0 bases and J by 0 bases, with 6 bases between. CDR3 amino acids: CASSLVGANTGELFF. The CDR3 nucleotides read TGCGCCAGCAGCTTGGTAGGAGCGAACACCGGGGAGCTGTTTTTT. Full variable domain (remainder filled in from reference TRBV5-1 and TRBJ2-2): KAGVTQTPRYLIKTRGQQVTLSCSPISGHRSVSWYQQTPGQGLQFLFEYFSETQRNKGNFPGRFSGRQFSNSRSEMNVSTLELGDSALYLCASSLVGANTGELFFGEGSRLTVL.

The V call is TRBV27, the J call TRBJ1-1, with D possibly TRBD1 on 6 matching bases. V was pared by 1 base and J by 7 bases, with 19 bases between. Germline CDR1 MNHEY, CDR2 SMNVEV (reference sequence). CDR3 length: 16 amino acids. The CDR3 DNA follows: TGTGCCAGCAGTTTATACAGGGACGTGGCAGGCGGTGAAGCTTTCTTT. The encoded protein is CASSLYRDVAGGEAFF.